The subject of this entry is one TCR beta chain. Its antigen has not been determined. One base away there is no much larger clone; base qualities are not given. Sequences SGHTA (CDR1) and FQGNSA (CDR2) are obtained from the germline V gene. Trimming takes 4 bases from V and 5 bases from J, and the germline ends sit 10 bases apart. The CDR3 runs 13 residues from the cysteine to the phenylalanine. Of all the DNA, just the CDR3 is kept, 39 bases in frame from base 1. The data derive from a study of blood T cell repertoires in COVID-19 (dated by TCRdb to about 2020). In terms of the full investigation: The collaborator samples originated in the United States, Italy and Spain and spanned the acute and convalescent phases of COVID-19. The prospective study material was composed of cDNA or gDNA derived from T cells, B-cell-depleted T cells, or PBMCs. Deeply sampled blood TCRbeta repertoires from subjects exposed to, actively infected with, or recovered from COVID-19 were included in the dataset. The repertoires were released in a freely available public database meant as a resource for research on the immune response to SARS-CoV-2. The samples were drawn from two sources: the first 160 participants of the ongoing ImmuneRACE study, and over 950 subjects contributed by 6 global collaborators. Sample metadata almost always included a de-identified subject ID, COVID-19 status, age in years and sex. Where HLA class I and class II types were available, the types were taken from metadata supplied by the sample provider, not from assay-based typing.

One collaborating source in Seattle enrolled patients during active infection and followed them longitudinally through the course of disease. Whole blood was collected in K2EDTA tubes by collaborating institutions according to the institutions' own protocols. For TCRbeta analysis, collaborator samples were shipped as frozen whole blood, as isolated PBMCs, or as DNA extracted from either sample type. Overall study outcomes, separate from this receptor: How much clinical and demographic metadata was included differed by source and by participant, and the metadata was provided uncurated.

TCRbeta CDR3 regions were amplified from genomic DNA by means of the immunoSEQ Assay, a bias-controlled multiplex PCR. In the authors' own workflow: The number of nucleated cells in each sample was estimated by amplification of reference gene primers within the assay. Sequence reads were collapsed and filtered to measure the absolute abundance of every unique TCRbeta CDR3 rearrangement. Productive Simpson clonality was computed per sample as the square root of Simpson's diversity index over productive rearrangements. TCRdb took over this immuneACCESS table, retaining in-frame rearrangements with V and J assigned. Such tables are incomplete; in checked studies, under half of the missing clones stem from an unresolved V gene, and the remainder is unexplained. V and J calls and clone size are copied from that table; D and trimming were computed from the DNA. Recorded for this sample are approximately 150,000 clones; around 84% of them occurred a single time. In total, the top ten clones hold around 5% of the sample.

The TCR comes from a woman aged 45-59 years with COVID-19, enrolled during active disease. Sequencing was performed on peripheral blood. The receptor chain draws on TRBV7-2 and TRBJ2-3; there is no confident call for the D gene. The nucleotide sequence is TGTGCCAGCAGCTCCCGACTGGTAGATACGCAGTATTTT. It translates to CASSSRLVDTQYF.